One sample yielded the 28 T cell receptor beta chains listed below, sequenced in a study of cytomegalovirus exposure and HLA in healthy donors. The PCR employed 60 Vbeta primers together with 13 Jbeta primers. Assay: immunoSEQ multiplex PCR; the TCRdb copy retains only in-frame clones and omits some. The sample yields roughly 160,000 clones, roughly 80% seen once. The specimen sequenced was PBMCs. The receptors shown here come from a male donor in good health and CMV-seronegative.

The chain uses TRBV7-6 and TRBJ2-7; the match to TRBD1 covers 9 bases. The length of the CDR3 is 15 residues. The V gene end was trimmed by 5 bases and the J gene end by 2 bases; junction bases not matched to a gene: 7. Germline loops: CDR1 SGHVS, CDR2 FNYEAQ. The CDR3 bases are TGTGCCAGCAGCCGTGGACAGGGGCCAGCCTACGAGCAGTACTTC. Amino acids: CASSRGQGPAYEQYF.

The chain joins TRBV6-1 to TRBJ2-5; 7 positions match TRBD1. This CDR3 comprises 15 residues. Per germline, CDR1 MNHNS and CDR2 SASEGT. Trimming at V came to 4 bases and at J to 5 bases, leaving 10 bases not matched to a gene. CDR3 residues: CASSVEDRAWETQYF. In DNA, the CDR3 is TGTGCCAGCAGTGTAGAAGACAGGGCGTGGGAGACCCAGTACTTC.

The chain is built from TRBV15 and TRBJ2-7; possibly TRBD1 for D (5 bases). V lost 2 bases, J lost 1 base, and 9 bases lay in between. The germline V gene encodes CDR1 LNHNV and CDR2 YYDKDF (reference sequence). CDR3 length: 14 residues. The CDR3 coding sequence is TGTGCCACCAGCAGACAGGGCCGGTCCTACGAGCAGTACTTC. Translation gives CATSRQGRSYEQYF.

This chain uses TRBV7-2 with TRBJ2-3, with 12 bases lining up with TRBD2. Germline CDR1 SGHTA, CDR2 FQGNSA. V was pared by 4 bases and J by 8 bases, with 10 bases of the junction left unmatched. The CDR3 is 16 residues long. This chain's CDR3 is CASSSPRTSGTGTQYF. CDR3 nucleotide sequence: TGTGCCAGCAGCTCCCCACGGACTAGCGGGACTGGTACGCAGTATTTT.

The rearrangement uses TRBV5-1 and TRBJ2-1; 7 nucleotides line up with TRBD2. J gave up 2 bases and V 5 bases, and 10 bases lay outside the gene matches. Per the germline V gene, CDR1 is SGHRS and CDR2 is YFSETQ. The CDR3 is made up of 16 amino acids. CDR3 in amino acids: CASSSPGGNTYNEQFF. CDR3 in DNA: TGCGCCAGCAGTTCGCCCGGGGGGAATACCTACAATGAGCAGTTCTTC.

The chain joins TRBV7-2 to TRBJ1-5; 11 bases line up with TRBD1. This CDR3 is 15 amino acids long. Germline lookup yields CDR1 SGHTA and CDR2 FQGNSA. V shed 5 bases, J shed 7 bases, and the junction held 7 bases outside the gene matches. The CDR3 loop is CASSVGTGGWQPQHF. DNA of the CDR3: TGTGCCAGCAGCGTTGGGACAGGGGGATGGCAGCCCCAGCATTTT.

The rearrangement joins TRBV11-1 to TRBJ2-7; the match to TRBD1 covers 9 bases. Unmatched junction bases numbered 13, after V lost 4 bases and J lost 0 bases. CDR3 length equals 18 residues. Germline assignment: CDR1 SGHAT and CDR2 FQDESV (reference sequence). This chain's CDR3 is CASSSPWGGTGYSYEQYF. In DNA form, the CDR3 reads TGTGCCAGCAGCTCCCCGTGGGGCGGGACAGGGTACTCCTACGAGCAGTACTTC.

The rearrangement uses TRBV6-6 and TRBJ1-2, with D uncertain. V lost 7 bases and J lost 6, with 9 bases in between. This CDR3 has 11 amino acids. Germline CDR1 MNHNY, CDR2 SVGAGI (reference sequence). The chain's CDR3 is CASKRRDGYTF. DNA for the CDR3: TGTGCCAGCAAAAGGAGGGATGGCTACACCTTC.

The V call is TRBV5-6, the J call TRBJ1-5, with 9 bases matching TRBD1. The CDR3 sequence is 15 residues long. Losses at the gene ends were 4 bases for V and 3 bases for J; bases not matched to a gene: 5. CDR1 and CDR2 from the germline V gene are SGHDT and YYEEEE. CDR3 DNA sequence: TGTGCCAGCAGCGACGGGACAGGGAACAATCAGCCCCAGCATTTT. Translated, it gives CASSDGTGNNQPQHF. The full variable domain, in which reference TRBV5-6 and TRBJ1-5 provide the parts outside the CDR3, is DAGVTQSPTHLIKTRGQQVTLRCSPKSGHDTVSWYQQALGQGPQFIFQYYEEEERQRGNFPDRFSGHQFPNYSSELNVNALLLGDSALYLCASSDGTGNNQPQHFGDGTRLSIL.

The rearrangement uses TRBV18 and TRBJ1-2; TRBD1 aligns across 7 bases. CDR3 size: 15 residues. Germline trimming cut 1 base from V and 7 bases from J; bases unmatched to any gene: 9. Germline CDR1 KGHSH, CDR2 LQKENI. CDR3 protein: CASSPLGDSLAGYTF. For the CDR3, the DNA is TGTGCCAGCTCACCACTCGGGGACAGCTTGGCTGGCTACACCTTC.

The chain has TRBV7-3 and TRBJ2-1; D may be TRBD2 (6 bases). The V gene lost 0 bases and the J gene lost 8 bases, with 11 bases spanning the gap. Germline-derived CDR1 and CDR2 are SGHTA and FQGTGA. This CDR3 comprises 14 residues. The CDR3 is CASSLTDYGDEQFF. In DNA, the CDR3 is TGTGCCAGCAGCTTAACGGACTACGGCGATGAGCAGTTCTTC.

This clone was observed a few times. The V call is TRBV7-2, the J call TRBJ2-7; possible D gene TRBD1, 5 bases. This CDR3 spans 13 amino acids. Germline V gene sequence: CDR1 SGHTA, CDR2 FQGNSA. Trimming removed 1 base from V and 4 bases from J, with 8 bases in between. CDR3 in DNA: TGTGCCAGCAGCTTAGACAGGCTGTACGAGCAGTACTTC. This gives the protein CASSLDRLYEQYF.

The chain carries TRBV2 and TRBJ2-5; 7 nucleotides align to TRBD1. Germline values: CDR1 SNHLY, CDR2 FYNNEI. Trimming removed 4 bases from V and 3 bases from J; junction bases left unmatched: 8. The CDR3 totals 15 residues. CDR3 nucleotide sequence: TGTGCCAGCAGTGTAGGGGCGACAGGGAAAGAGACCCAGTACTTC. Translating it yields CASSVGATGKETQYF.

The rearrangement joins TRBV14 to TRBJ1-6, with D possibly matching TRBD1 (5 bases). Trimming pared 0 bases from V and 9 bases from J, leaving 9 bases between. Germline lookup yields CDR1 SGHDN and CDR2 FVKESK. The CDR3 runs 14 residues. CDR3 sequence reads: CASSQELRVSPLHF. The CDR3 nucleotides are TGTGCCAGCAGCCAAGAACTCAGGGTTTCACCCCTCCACTTT.

DNA of the CDR3: TGTGCCAGCAGCCAAGAGGCGTCGGGGTACTACGAGCAGTACTTC. It codes for CASSQEASGYYEQYF. The gene calls are TRBV4-2 and TRBJ2-7, with D tentatively TRBD2 (5 bases). Germline CDR1 reads LGHNA; CDR2 reads YNFKEQ. The V end lost 0 bases, the J end lost 3 bases, and 12 bases lay between the germline ends. This CDR3 region has 15 residues.

V is TRBV4-1 and J is TRBJ2-7; no clear D. Per germline, CDR1 MGHRA and CDR2 YSYEKL. The CDR3 extends over 13 amino acids. With 0 bases removed from V and 6 bases from J, the gap between germline ends came to 9 bases. In nucleotides, the CDR3 is TGCGCCAGCAGCCAAGATCCCCCCTCCGAGCAGTACTTC. It yields the protein CASSQDPPSEQYF.

The chain joins TRBV29-1 to TRBJ1-1; D might be TRBD1 (5 bases). The CDR3 length is 15 residues. CDR1 and CDR2 (germline): SQVTM, ANQGSEA. Trimming took off 4 bases at V and 1 base at J, with 16 bases between the two ends. The CDR3 loop is CSVGVGGVQNTEAFF. CDR3 in DNA: TGCAGCGTTGGGGTCGGGGGAGTTCAGAACACTGAAGCTTTCTTT. The full variable domain, completed using reference TRBV29-1 and TRBJ1-1, is SAVISQKPSRDICQRGTSLTIQCQVDSQVTMMFWYRQQPGQSLTLIATANQGSEATYESGFVIDKFPISRPNLTFSTLTVSNMSPEDSSIYLCSVGVGGVQNTEAFFGQGTRLTVV.

The chain joins TRBV5-1 to TRBJ1-1, with TRBD1 matching over 7 bases. CDR3 length: 13 residues. Germline assignment: CDR1 SGHRS and CDR2 YFSETQ. V gave up 1 base and J gave up 4 bases; unmatched junction bases: 1. CDR3: CASSLYRGTEAFF. The CDR3 DNA reads TGCGCCAGCAGCTTGTACAGGGGCACTGAAGCTTTCTTT.

V usage is TRBV2 and J usage is TRBJ2-7; maybe TRBD1 (6 bases). The V end was cut by 0 bases, the J end by 6 bases, with 9 bases between. CDR1 and CDR2 from the germline V gene are SNHLY and FYNNEI. The CDR3 runs 13 residues. CDR3: CASSEARGGEQYF. The CDR3, as DNA: TGTGCCAGCAGTGAAGCCAGGGGTGGCGAGCAGTACTTC.

The CDR3 here is CSALRGSTQYF. CDR3 bases: TGCAGTGCCCTAAGAGGGTCGACGCAGTATTTT. The rearrangement joins TRBV20-1 to TRBJ2-3, with D perhaps TRBD2 (5 bases). Trimming pared 6 bases from V and 9 bases from J, leaving 13 bases between. The germline V gene encodes CDR1 DFQATT and CDR2 SNEGSKA (reference sequence). The CDR3 has 11 residues.

The chain has TRBV7-2 and TRBJ1-2; the D gene is possibly TRBD1 (5 bases). Germline V gene sequence: CDR1 SGHTA, CDR2 FQGNSA. The CDR3 is made up of 15 amino acids. Trimming removed 0 bases from V and 2 bases from J, with 10 bases in between. The CDR3: CASSLASGNNYGYTF. The CDR3 DNA follows: TGTGCCAGCAGCTTAGCGTCAGGGAACAACTATGGCTACACCTTC.

This clone was detected a few times. Within the sample, other DNA sequences also encode this same CDR3. The CDR3 bases are TGTGCCAGCAGTGATGTTCAGGGAAACACTGAAGCTTTCTTT. It specifies CASSDVQGNTEAFF. The V and J genes are TRBV2 and TRBJ1-1; D possibly corresponds to TRBD1 (5 bases). Germline V CDR1 and CDR2: SNHLY, FYNNEI. The V and J ends lost 3 bases and 2 bases respectively, with 10 bases between them. This CDR3 is built from 14 residues. Supplemented by reference TRBV2 and TRBJ1-1, the full variable domain reads EPEVTQTPSHQVTQMGQEVILRCVPISNHLYFYWYRQILGQKVEFLVSFYNNEISEKSEIFDDQFSVERPDGSNFTLKIRSTKLEDSAMYFCASSDVQGNTEAFFGQGTRLTVV.

The DNA for the CDR3 is TGTGCCAGCAGCTTAGACGACAGGGTAAAGACCCAGTACTTC. Translation gives CASSLDDRVKTQYF. The chain combines TRBV7-6 with TRBJ2-5; 7 nucleotides agree with TRBD1. Germline V gives CDR1 SGHVS, CDR2 FNYEAQ. V was pared by 1 base and J by 6 bases, with 5 bases of the junction left unmatched. This CDR3 is 14 amino acids long.

This rearrangement joins TRBV11-1 to TRBJ2-7, with 10 bases lining up with TRBD1. The trim removed 5 bases at V and 5 bases at J, leaving 9 bases unmatched. The CDR3 sequence is 15 residues long. Germline V lookup: CDR1 SGHAT, CDR2 FQDESV (reference sequence). The CDR3 loop reads CASSHTGTGVHEQYF. CDR3 bases: TGTGCCAGCAGCCATACCGGGACAGGGGTCCACGAGCAGTACTTC.

This chain joins TRBV7-6 and TRBJ1-1; a weak D match, TRBD1 (6 bases). Per the germline V gene, CDR1 is SGHVS and CDR2 is FNYEAQ. The CDR3 consists of 15 residues. V was pared by 1 base and J by 0 bases, with 9 bases between. In DNA, the CDR3 is TGTGCCAGCAGCTTAGGGGGGGGCATGAACACTGAAGCTTTCTTT. Its translation is CASSLGGGMNTEAFF.

V usage is TRBV5-4 and J usage is TRBJ2-3; no definite D call. The CDR3 has 16 amino acids. Germline V gene lookup returns CDR1 SGHNT and CDR2 YYREEE (reference sequence). With 0 bases removed from V and 0 bases from J, the gap between germline ends came to 11 bases. CDR3 protein: CASSLGGFSSTDTQYF. CDR3 coding DNA: TGTGCCAGCAGCTTGGGCGGTTTTTCTAGCACAGATACGCAGTATTTT. Combining the CDR3 with reference TRBV5-4 and TRBJ2-3 gives the whole variable domain ETGVTQSPTHLIKTRGQQVTLRCSSQSGHNTVSWYQQALGQGPQFIFQYYREEENGRGNFPPRFSGLQFPNYSSELNVNALELDDSALYLCASSLGGFSSTDTQYFGPGTRLTVL.

The chain has TRBV2 and TRBJ1-6; D call uncertain. The CDR3 is made up of 11 amino acids. Trimming removed 6 bases at V and 7 bases at J, with 4 bases between. Looked up from germline, CDR1 is SNHLY and CDR2 is FYNNEI. The CDR3 protein is CASSVNSPLHF. The CDR3 DNA reads TGTGCCAGCAGCGTCAATTCACCCCTCCACTTT.

In this sample, this clone turned up a few times. The chain has TRBV5-6 and TRBJ2-1; no clear D gene. The CDR3 sequence is 13 residues long. From germline, CDR1 is SGHDT and CDR2 YYEEEE. V was trimmed by 1 base and J by 4 bases, leaving 6 bases between them. CDR3 nucleotide sequence: TGTGCCAGCAGCTTGTCAGTATACAATGAGCAGTTCTTC. This gives the protein CASSLSVYNEQFF.